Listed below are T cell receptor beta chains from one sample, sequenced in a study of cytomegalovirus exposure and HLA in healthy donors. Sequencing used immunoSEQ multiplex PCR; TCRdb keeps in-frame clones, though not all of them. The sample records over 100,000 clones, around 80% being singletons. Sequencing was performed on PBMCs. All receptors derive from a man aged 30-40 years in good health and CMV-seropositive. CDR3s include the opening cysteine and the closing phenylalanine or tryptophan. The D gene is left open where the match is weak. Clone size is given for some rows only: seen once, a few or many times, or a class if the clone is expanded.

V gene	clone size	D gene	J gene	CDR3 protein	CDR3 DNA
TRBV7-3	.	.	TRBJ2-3	CASSSSYTDTQYF	TGTGCCAGCAGCTCATCCTACACAGATACGCAGTATTTT
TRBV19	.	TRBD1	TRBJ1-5	CASSVTGMGQPQHF	TGTGCCAGTAGTGTGACAGGGATGGGTCAGCCCCAGCATTTT
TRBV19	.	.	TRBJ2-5	CASRGLDTPGMETQYF	TGTGCCAGTAGGGGTCTCGACACCCCTGGAATGGAGACCCAGTACTTC
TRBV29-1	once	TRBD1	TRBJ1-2	CSGQNDRDRGYTF	TGCAGCGGCCAGAACGACAGGGATAGAGGCTACACCTTC
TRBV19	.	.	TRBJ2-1	CASSIGLHSYNEQFF	TGTGCCAGTAGTATTGGGCTCCACTCCTACAATGAGCAGTTCTTC
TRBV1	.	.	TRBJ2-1	CTSSQGPPAGANNEQFF	TGCACCAGCAGCCAAGGCCCCCCAGCGGGCGCCAACAATGAGCAGTTCTTC
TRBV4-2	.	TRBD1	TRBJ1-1	CASSPTGDYTEAFF	TGTGCCAGCAGCCCGACAGGGGACTACACTGAAGCTTTCTTT
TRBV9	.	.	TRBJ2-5	CASSVRGFGQETQYF	TGTGCCAGCAGCGTAAGAGGGTTTGGGCAAGAGACCCAGTACTTC
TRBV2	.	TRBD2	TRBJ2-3	CASKSGTHTDTQYF	TGTGCCAGCAAGAGCGGGACCCACACAGATACGCAGTATTTT
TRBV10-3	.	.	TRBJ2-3	CAIQDSPSTDTQYF	TGTGCCATTCAAGACTCCCCGAGCACAGATACGCAGTATTTT
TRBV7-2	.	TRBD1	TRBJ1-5	CASSSRGLWQPQHF	TGTGCCAGCAGCTCCAGGGGGCTATGGCAGCCCCAGCATTTT
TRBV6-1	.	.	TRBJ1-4	CASSEEGGGEKLFF	TGTGCCAGCAGTGAGGAGGGAGGCGGTGAAAAACTGTTTTTT
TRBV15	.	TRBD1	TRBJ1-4	CATSRGQGLATNEKLFF	TGTGCCACCAGCAGGGGACAGGGGCTTGCAACTAATGAAAAACTGTTTTTT
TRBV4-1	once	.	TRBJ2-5	CASSQYWRGGETQYF	TGCGCCAGCAGCCAATATTGGAGGGGAGGCGAGACCCAGTACTTC
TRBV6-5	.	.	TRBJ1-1	CASQIGGSGNTEAFF	TGTGCCAGCCAAATCGGGGGATCGGGGAACACTGAAGCTTTCTTT
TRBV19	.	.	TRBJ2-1	CASSILQGHEQFF	TGTGCCAGTAGTATTTTACAGGGTCATGAGCAGTTCTTC
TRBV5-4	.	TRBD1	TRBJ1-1	CASSFRTGGTMNTEAFF	TGTGCCAGCAGCTTTCGGACAGGGGGCACCATGAACACTGAAGCTTTCTTT
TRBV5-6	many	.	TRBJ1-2	CASGGQSFYGYTF	TGTGCCAGCGGTGGACAGTCCTTCTATGGCTACACCTTC
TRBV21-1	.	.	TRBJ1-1	CASSKGSGRTNTEAFF	TGTGCCAGCAGCAAAGGGTCGGGCAGGACTAACACTGAAGCTTTCTTT
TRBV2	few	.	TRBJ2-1	CASSTAGEQFF	TGTGCCAGCAGTACAGCGGGCGAGCAGTTCTTC
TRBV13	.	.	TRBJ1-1	CASIIQGSTEAFF	TGTGCCAGCATCATACAGGGTTCCACTGAAGCTTTCTTT
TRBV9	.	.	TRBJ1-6	CATASGQGDSPLHF	TGTGCCACAGCCAGTGGGCAGGGCGATTCACCCCTCCACTTT
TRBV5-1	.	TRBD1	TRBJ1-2	CASSLNTGTGSGYTF	TGCGCCAGCAGCTTAAATACCGGGACAGGGTCGGGCTACACCTTC
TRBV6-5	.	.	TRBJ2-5	CASSARPTGSGTQYF	TGTGCCAGCAGTGCCCGACCTACAGGGTCAGGGACCCAGTACTTC
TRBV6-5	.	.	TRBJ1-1	CASSYGRVNTEAFF	TGTGCCAGCAGTTACGGTCGAGTGAACACTGAAGCTTTCTTT
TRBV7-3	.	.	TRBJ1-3	CASSTTPGNTIYF	TGTGCCAGCAGCACGACACCTGGAAACACCATATATTTT
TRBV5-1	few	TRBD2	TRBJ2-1	CASSITGLAGGVNEQFF	TGCGCCAGCAGCATTACGGGACTAGCGGGAGGCGTCAATGAGCAGTTCTTC
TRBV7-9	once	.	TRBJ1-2	CASSLGTANYGYTF	TGTGCCAGCAGCTTAGGGACAGCTAACTATGGCTACACCTTC
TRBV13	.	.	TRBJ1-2	CASSLGPQGYTF	TGTGCCAGCAGCTTAGGCCCTCAGGGCTACACCTTC
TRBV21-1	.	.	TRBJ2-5	CASSKALISPQETQYF	TGTGCCAGCAGCAAAGCGCTAATCTCTCCCCAAGAGACCCAGTACTTC
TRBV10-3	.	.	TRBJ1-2	CAISVFGAGGNGYTF	TGTGCCATCAGTGTATTTGGGGCAGGTGGGAATGGCTACACCTTC
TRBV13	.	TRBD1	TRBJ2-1	CASSLPYFGTVDNEQFF	TGTGCCAGCAGCTTACCATATTTCGGGACAGTCGACAATGAGCAGTTCTTC
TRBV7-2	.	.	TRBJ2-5	CASSPARSQETQYF	TGTGCCAGCAGCCCAGCGCGGTCCCAAGAGACCCAGTACTTC
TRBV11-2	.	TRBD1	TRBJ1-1	CASSLRGQGGEAFF	TGTGCCAGCAGCTTACGAGGACAGGGAGGTGAAGCTTTCTTT
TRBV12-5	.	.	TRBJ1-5	CASGTNIRGSNQPQHF	TGTGCTAGTGGTACCAATATCAGGGGAAGCAATCAGCCCCAGCATTTT
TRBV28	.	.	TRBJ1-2	CASSLRGGGYGYTF	TGTGCCAGCAGTTTAAGGGGAGGTGGCTATGGCTACACCTTC
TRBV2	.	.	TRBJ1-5	CASSEVDYSNQPQHF	TGTGCCAGCAGTGAGGTAGACTATAGCAATCAGCCCCAGCATTTT
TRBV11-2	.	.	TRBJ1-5	CASSLDGREAQPQHF	TGTGCCAGCAGCTTAGATGGCCGGGAGGCGCAGCCCCAGCATTTT
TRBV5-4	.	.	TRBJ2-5	CASSLVAGSTFQETQYF	TGTGCCAGCAGCTTGGTTGCGGGCTCCACCTTCCAAGAGACCCAGTACTTC
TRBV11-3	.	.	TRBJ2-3	CASSLEGAADTQYF	TGTGCCAGCAGCTTAGAGGGGGCGGCAGATACGCAGTATTTT